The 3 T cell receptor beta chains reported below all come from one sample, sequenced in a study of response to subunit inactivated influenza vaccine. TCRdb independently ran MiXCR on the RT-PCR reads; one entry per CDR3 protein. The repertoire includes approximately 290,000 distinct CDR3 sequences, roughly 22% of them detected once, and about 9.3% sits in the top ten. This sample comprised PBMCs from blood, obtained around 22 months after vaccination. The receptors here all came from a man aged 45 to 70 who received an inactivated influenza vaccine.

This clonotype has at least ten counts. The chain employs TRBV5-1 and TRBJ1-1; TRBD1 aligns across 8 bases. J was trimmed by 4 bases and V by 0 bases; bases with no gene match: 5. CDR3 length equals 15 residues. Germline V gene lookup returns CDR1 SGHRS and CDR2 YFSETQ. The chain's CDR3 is CASSLATTGVTEAFF. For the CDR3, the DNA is TGCGCCAGCAGCTTGGCCACGACAGGGGTCACTGAAGCTTTCTTT.

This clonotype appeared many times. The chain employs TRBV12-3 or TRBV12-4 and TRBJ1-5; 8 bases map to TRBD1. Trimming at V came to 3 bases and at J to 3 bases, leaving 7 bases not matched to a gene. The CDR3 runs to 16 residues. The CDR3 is CASSFSRTGINQPQHF. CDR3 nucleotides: TGTGCCAGCAGTTTTTCGAGGACAGGGATCAATCAGCCCCAGCATTTT.

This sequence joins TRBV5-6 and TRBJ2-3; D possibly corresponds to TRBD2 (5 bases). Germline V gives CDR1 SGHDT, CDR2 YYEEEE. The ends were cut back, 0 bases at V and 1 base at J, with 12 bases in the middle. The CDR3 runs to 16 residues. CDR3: CASSLGASPGTDTQYF. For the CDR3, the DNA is TGTGCCAGCAGCTTGGGAGCTAGCCCTGGCACAGATACGCAGTATTTT.